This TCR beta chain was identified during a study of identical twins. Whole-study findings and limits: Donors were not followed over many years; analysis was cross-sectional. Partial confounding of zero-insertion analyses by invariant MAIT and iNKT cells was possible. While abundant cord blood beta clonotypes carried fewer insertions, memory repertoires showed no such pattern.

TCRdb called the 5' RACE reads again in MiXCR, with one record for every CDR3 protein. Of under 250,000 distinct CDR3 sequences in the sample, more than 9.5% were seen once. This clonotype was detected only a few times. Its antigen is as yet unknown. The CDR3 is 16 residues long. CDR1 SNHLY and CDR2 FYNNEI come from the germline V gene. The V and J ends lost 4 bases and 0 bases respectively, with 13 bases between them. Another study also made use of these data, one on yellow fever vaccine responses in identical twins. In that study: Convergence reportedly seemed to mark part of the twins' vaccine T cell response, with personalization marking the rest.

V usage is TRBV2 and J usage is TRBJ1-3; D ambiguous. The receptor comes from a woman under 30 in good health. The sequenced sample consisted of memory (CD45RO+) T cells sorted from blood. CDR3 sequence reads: CASSGLDFSSGNTIYF. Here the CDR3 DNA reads TGTGCCAGCAGTGGATTGGACTTCAGCTCTGGAAACACCATATATTTT. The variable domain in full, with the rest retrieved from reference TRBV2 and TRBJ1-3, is EPEVTQTPSHQVTQMGQEVILRCVPISNHLYFYWYRQILGQKVEFLVSFYNNEISEKSEIFDDQFSVERPDGSNFTLKIRSTKLEDSAMYFCASSGLDFSSGNTIYFGEGSWLTVV.